This T cell receptor (beta chain) appears in the sequencing data of a study of neoadjuvant anti-PD-1 for oral cavity cancer (dated by TCRdb to 2020 to 2022). Some background on the complete study: Three to four biweekly doses of nivolumab at 3 mg/kg were mostly administered to patients before curative-intent surgical resection. Patients who did not progress were given a fourth nivolumab dose at about day 43 and had definitive surgical resection on days 50-56. The parent correlative cohort had more than 10 patients and a response rate of 30% to 35%. Patients with complete response, partial response or stable disease by RECIST 1.1 were defined as responders, whereas patients with progression were defined as non-responders. Study-level results and caveats: TCR analyses included only a few patients per response group, and the authors called for larger cohorts for validation. Higher pretreatment blood Treg/Th17 ratios correlated with both higher pretreatment blood TCRbeta clonality and lower post-treatment tumor TCRbeta clonality. Within PBMCs, T cell clonality (Gini index) was significantly higher in non-responders than responders after neoadjuvant nivolumab.

CDR3 length: 14 amino acids, cysteine to phenylalanine. Solely the CDR3 DNA is kept, with 42 bases framed from the first base. The trim is 6 bases for V and 8 bases for J, with a gap of 16 bases between the germline ends. The germline V gene yields SNHLY for CDR1 and FYNNEI for CDR2. Comment on this clone: No antigen is known for it. Per-base quality was not reported, and no clone a single base away is much larger than it.

For deep sequencing, PBMC libraries mostly used roughly 470 ng of input genomic DNA, with six replicates for each sample. The immunoSEQ hsTCRbeta kit was used to prepare TCRbeta libraries according to the manufacturer's instructions. An Illumina NovaSeq 6000 S4 flow cell was used to sequence the final libraries, which had first been combined to 3 nM. The original pipeline was this. The immunoSEQ Analyzer was used for raw data preprocessing and quality control. The analysis was limited to productive rearrangements, and each clonotype was defined by a unique CDR3 amino acid sequence. Using the R package tcR, the researchers computed the Gini-Simpson index as their estimate of repertoire clonality. Gini indices were compared with Student's t test, and associations with tumor size change were assessed by Pearson correlation. In its TCRdb copy, this immuneACCESS table keeps in-frame sequences only and misses some clones. Where compared with another copy, unresolved V genes explain less than half of these, and the others have no known cause. D and trimming come from the DNA, and the V and J calls and clone size come from that table. This sample has 55,000 to 80,000 clones in its table, and roughly nine tenths of those were observed once. The ten top clones hold approximately 2.8% of the sample.

In light of the paper, this sample's time point label describes: after neoadjuvant nivolumab, at surgical resection. Patients were newly diagnosed with stage II-IVA oral cavity squamous cell carcinoma and had received no prior systemic or radiation treatment. The cohort was composed of patients with HPV-negative, locally advanced oral cavity squamous cell carcinoma. Peripheral blood mononuclear cells were analyzed directly, without maintenance or expansion in culture. Samples came from a longitudinal correlative study of a single-arm phase II trial of neoadjuvant nivolumab in oral cavity squamous cell carcinoma. Subject-matched pre- and post-treatment PBMCs and tumors from three responders and three non-responders were subjected to genomic DNA-based TCRbeta sequencing. Peripheral blood mononuclear cells were collected once before nivolumab treatment and again after treatment, at the time of surgery. The Maxwell RSC DNA from Cells kit was used to isolate genomic DNA from PBMCs.

The chain is assembled from TRBV2 and TRBJ1-4, with the D gene uncertain. The receptor's source is a person between 35 and 79 years old with oral cavity squamous cell carcinoma. Sequencing used PBMCs, obtained after nivolumab (anti-PD-1) treatment. The CDR3 region reads CASRRGGVGEKLFF. The sequenced DNA: TGTGCCAGCAGACGGGGTGGTGTTGGGGAAAAACTGTTTTTT.